This entry features one T cell receptor (beta chain) sequence. This sample stems from a study of blood T cell repertoires in COVID-19. Only in-frame clones appear in the TCRdb table, and some are missing; sequencing was by immunoSEQ multiplex PCR. The data show around 130,000 clones, 86% seen once. J was trimmed by 6 bases and V by 1 base; bases with no gene match: 3. There are 14 residues in the CDR3. Germline V gene sequence: CDR1 MGHRA, CDR2 YSYEKL. Two negative PCRs, clearance, or symptom resolution characterized the recovered Cohort 3 donors. The receptor was isolated from a woman aged 45 to 65 who had recovered from COVID-19. The sample comprised PBMCs or T cells enriched from blood (not recorded which). The V gene is TRBV4-1, the J gene TRBJ2-1; 7 bases fit TRBD1. In DNA form, the CDR3 reads TGCGCCAGCAGCCAAGGACAGGGTCCCAATGAGCAGTTCTTC. Translated: CASSQGQGPNEQFF.